The 12 T cell receptor beta chains presented below share a single source sample, sequenced in a study of OX40 agonist ivuxolimab in advanced cancers. The method was immunoSEQ multiplex PCR; TCRdb's version includes in-frame clones alone and lacks a portion of them. The sample consists of more than 75,000 clones, about 89% of them appearing once. The input for sequencing was CD4+ or CD8+ T cells sorted from blood, taken in a trial of the OX40 agonist ivuxolimab. Receptor source: an adult with an advanced solid tumor such as melanoma, head and neck, liver or kidney cancer.

This clone was recorded once. CDR3 sequence reads: CASGLVRETQYF. DNA of the CDR3: TGTGCTAGTGGTTTGGTACGAGAGACCCAGTACTTC. The chain uses TRBV12-5 and TRBJ2-5; D remains unclear. The V end lost 0 bases, the J end lost 4 bases, and 3 bases lay between the germline ends. This CDR3 comprises 12 residues. Germline V gene data show CDR1 as LGHNT and CDR2 as FRNRAP.

This clone was detected a few times. The sample contains more than one DNA sequence encoding this CDR3. The chain has TRBV5-4 and TRBJ1-1; the D is unclear. V was clipped by 0 bases and J by 1 base, with 4 bases between them. The germline CDR1 and CDR2 sequences are SGHNT and YYREEE (reference sequence). The CDR3 has 13 residues. The CDR3 nucleotides are TGTGCCAGCAGCTTGGAAAGGAACACTGAAGCTTTCTTT. Translation gives CASSLERNTEAFF. Complete variable domain (other parts from reference TRBV5-4 and TRBJ1-1): ETGVTQSPTHLIKTRGQQVTLRCSSQSGHNTVSWYQQALGQGPQFIFQYYREEENGRGNFPPRFSGLQFPNYSSELNVNALELDDSALYLCASSLERNTEAFFGQGTRLTVV.

This clone was counted once. The genes are TRBV7-2 and TRBJ2-3; 8 bases are a match to TRBD2. The CDR3 length is 14 residues. J gave up 5 bases and V 0 bases, and 1 base lay outside the gene matches. The germline V gene has CDR1 SGHTA and CDR2 FQGNSA. CDR3 nucleotide sequence: TGTGCCAGCAGCTTAGCCCTAGCGGGAGATACGCAGTATTTT. It is translated as CASSLALAGDTQYF.

The chain has TRBV5-1 and TRBJ2-5, with D unclear. The germline V gene has CDR1 SGHRS and CDR2 YFSETQ. The germline V and J ends were trimmed by 0 bases and 1 base, with 7 bases remaining between them. The CDR3 totals 14 residues. CDR3 DNA: TGCGCCAGCAGCTTGGGCCAGACCCAAGAGACCCAGTACTTC. Its translation is CASSLGQTQETQYF.

The chain joins TRBV19 to TRBJ1-2; possible D gene TRBD1, 5 bases. The CDR3 is made up of 14 amino acids. The germline V gene encodes CDR1 LNHDA and CDR2 SQIVND (reference sequence). Trimming left V 7 bases short and J 2 bases short, with 14 bases between. The DNA for the CDR3 is TGTGCCAGTACGGATTGGACACTGAACTATGGCTACACCTTC. It is translated as CASTDWTLNYGYTF.

The gene calls are TRBV11-1 and TRBJ1-1; D uncertain. The V gene's germline CDR1 is SGHAT and CDR2 FQDESV (reference sequence). This CDR3 region has 14 residues. V was trimmed by 3 bases and J by 1 base, leaving 9 bases between them. Here the CDR3 DNA reads TGTGCCAGCAGCTTGGTTCTGGGGAACACTGAAGCTTTCTTT. The encoded protein is CASSLVLGNTEAFF.

Regarding this clone: The junction differs from germline at one of its ends, possibly a read error. The V call is TRBV5-4, the J call TRBJ1-1, with D unresolved. Germline CDR1 reads SGHNT; CDR2 reads YYREEE (reference sequence). The length of the CDR3 is 11 residues. CDR3: CASSLNNEAFF. CDR3 in DNA: TGTGCCAGCAGCTTGAACAATGAAGCTTTCTTT.

V gene TRBV27 combines with J gene TRBJ2-7, with D possibly TRBD2 on 6 matching bases. The V and J ends lost 6 bases and 0 bases respectively, with 15 bases between them. CDR1 and CDR2 from the germline V gene are MNHEY and SMNVEV (reference sequence). This CDR3 has 15 residues. The CDR3: CASSTEGAGSYEQYF. The CDR3 nucleotides are TGTGCCAGCAGCACTGAGGGAGCGGGCTCCTACGAGCAGTACTTC.

The chain links TRBV30 to TRBJ2-7; a weak D match, TRBD2 (6 bases). Trimming took 2 bases from V and 2 from J, leaving 22 bases between them. The CDR3 consists of 17 residues. Germline V gives CDR1 GTSNPN, CDR2 SVGIG (reference sequence). Here the CDR3 DNA reads TGTGCCTGGAGTCCCCCCGGCTCGCGGGACGCTGCCTACGAGCAGTACTTC. Protein product: CAWSPPGSRDAAYEQYF. The whole variable domain, filled in from reference TRBV30 and TRBJ2-7, reads SQTIHQWPATLVQPVGSPLSLECTVEGTSNPNLYWYRQAAGRGLQLLFYSVGIGQISSEVPQNLSASRPQDRQFILSSKKLLLSDSGFYLCAWSPPGSRDAAYEQYFGPGTRLTVT.

The V gene is TRBV25-1, the J gene TRBJ1-4; TRBD1 might be the D (6 bases). The CDR3 length is 14 residues. Trimming left V 3 bases short and J 7 bases short, with 12 bases between. Germline CDR1 is MGHDK and CDR2 is SYGVNS. CDR3 amino acids: CASSDEGVVEKLFF. CDR3 DNA sequence: TGTGCCAGCAGTGATGAGGGGGTGGTTGAAAAACTGTTTTTT.

The chain recombines TRBV11-3 with TRBJ2-7, with 12 bases aligning to TRBD1. Germline values: CDR1 SGHNT, CDR2 YENEEA. The CDR3 consists of 15 residues. V was clipped by 5 bases and J by 1 base; unmatched bases: 3. This CDR3 reads CASSEGQGASYEQYF. In DNA, the CDR3 is TGTGCCAGCAGCGAGGGACAGGGGGCATCCTACGAGCAGTACTTC.

The rearrangement joins TRBV9 to TRBJ2-3, with 8 bases fitting TRBD2. The CDR3 contains 19 residues. Germline CDR1 reads SGDLS; CDR2 reads YYNGEE. V was pared by 0 bases and J by 4 bases, with 16 bases of the junction left unmatched. This CDR3 reads CASSVATSGSTGWADTQYF. The DNA for the CDR3 is TGTGCCAGCAGCGTAGCTACTAGCGGCAGTACGGGTTGGGCAGATACGCAGTATTTT.